Below, 26 T cell receptor beta chains from the same sample are listed, as sequenced in a study of T cell repertoires in cytomegalovirus infection. TCRdb analysed the reads with MiXCR anew, one entry per CDR3 protein. This table holds approximately 97,000 distinct CDR3 sequences, approximately 15% found once. Sequencing input: PBMCs. Receptors originate from a human donor in good health (CMV status not recorded). Some clones in this sample may be carry-over from other donors' samples.

This clonotype turned up a few times. The gene calls are TRBV19 and TRBJ1-1; perhaps TRBD1 as D (5 bases). From germline, CDR1 is LNHDA and CDR2 SQIVND (reference sequence). CDR3 length: 13 amino acids. The V and J ends lost 3 bases and 6 bases respectively, with 11 bases between them. The CDR3 protein is CASSINRKAEAFF. DNA for the CDR3: TGTGCCAGTAGTATTAACAGGAAGGCTGAAGCTTTCTTT. The full variable domain, with the rest looked up from reference TRBV19 and TRBJ1-1, is DGGITQSPKYLFRKEGQNVTLSCEQNLNHDAMYWYRQDPGQGLRLIYYSQIVNDFQKGDIAEGYSVSREKKESFPLTVTSAQKNPTAFYLCASSINRKAEAFFGQGTRLTVV.

This clonotype was counted at least ten times. The chain has TRBV28 and TRBJ2-1; perhaps TRBD1 as D (6 bases). Germline V CDR1 and CDR2: MDHEN, SYDVKM. V lost 1 base, J lost 7 bases, and 14 bases lay in between. The CDR3 has 15 amino acids. This chain's CDR3 is CASSLYMGARNEQFF. The DNA for the CDR3 is TGTGCCAGCAGTTTATACATGGGGGCGCGGAATGAGCAGTTCTTC. The full variable domain, completed using reference TRBV28 and TRBJ2-1, is DVKVTQSSRYLVKRTGEKVFLECVQDMDHENMFWYRQDPGLGLRLIYFSYDVKMKEKGDIPEGYSVSREKKERFSLILESASTNQTSMYLCASSLYMGARNEQFFGPGTRLTVL.

There are many counts of this clonotype. V is TRBV7-9 and J is TRBJ1-1, with TRBD1 matching over 7 bases. Germline CDR1 SEHNR, CDR2 FQNEAQ (reference sequence). The trim removed 3 bases at V and 11 bases at J, leaving 3 bases unmatched. CDR3 length: 11 residues. CDR3 region: CASSLGQFAFF. CDR3 sequence (DNA): TGTGCCAGCAGCTTGGGACAGTTCGCTTTCTTT.

This clonotype was seen only once. This chain links TRBV11-2 with TRBJ2-2, with D tentatively TRBD1 or TRBD2 (5 bases each). The CDR3 consists of 16 residues. V was clipped by 5 bases and J by 1 base, with 14 bases between them. Germline V gene data show CDR1 as SGHAT and CDR2 as FQNNGV. The CDR3 coding sequence is TGTGCCAGCAGCCGTGTGAGAGGGGTGAACACCGGGGAGCTGTTTTTT. Amino acids: CASSRVRGVNTGELFF.

This clonotype was recorded at least ten times. V usage is TRBV7-3 and J usage is TRBJ2-2; no clear D gene. Trimming removed 2 bases from V and 6 bases from J, with 7 bases in between. The CDR3 is made up of 13 amino acids. CDR1 is SGHTA and CDR2 is FQGTGA in the germline V gene. The CDR3 loop is CASSLEGSGELFF. CDR3 nucleotide sequence: TGTGCCAGCAGCTTAGAAGGGTCCGGGGAGCTGTTTTTT. Together with reference TRBV7-3 and TRBJ2-2, the CDR3 gives the full variable domain: GAGVSQTPSNKVTEKGKYVELRCDPISGHTALYWYRQSLGQGPEFLIYFQGTGAADDSGLPNDRFFAVRPEGSVSTLKIQRTERGDSAVYLCASSLEGSGELFFGEGSRLTVL.

This clonotype has a count of ten or more. J is TRBJ1-1 and V is TRBV6-1; D might be TRBD1 (5 bases). Trimming removed 6 bases from V and 0 bases from J, with 8 bases in between. Per the germline V gene, CDR1 is MNHNS and CDR2 is SASEGT. CDR3 length: 13 residues. CDR3 sequence (DNA): TGTGCCAGCAGAGGGACGGTGAACACTGAAGCTTTCTTT. This sequence encodes CASRGTVNTEAFF.

This clonotype was seen more than once but under ten times. V is TRBV2 and J is TRBJ1-1, with TRBD1 as a possible D gene (5 bases). Germline V gene sequence: CDR1 SNHLY, CDR2 FYNNEI. The ends were cut back, 2 bases at V and 1 base at J, with 8 bases in the middle. This CDR3 has 14 residues. The CDR3 here is CASSEQGENTEAFF. The CDR3 coding sequence is TGTGCCAGCAGTGAACAGGGAGAGAACACTGAAGCTTTCTTT.

The V call is TRBV6-5, the J call TRBJ1-1; the match to TRBD1 covers 7 bases. Germline CDR1 reads MNHEY; CDR2 reads SVGAGI. The ends lost 5 bases at V and 6 bases at J; junction bases unmatched: 9. The CDR3 spans 14 residues. The CDR3: CASSSQGGYAEAFF. DNA of the CDR3: TGTGCCAGCAGTAGTCAGGGGGGATACGCTGAAGCTTTCTTT.

The chain uses TRBV20-1 and TRBJ1-2; D is possibly TRBD1 (5 bases). The CDR3 spans 14 residues. Trimming took off 0 bases at V and 11 bases at J, with 19 bases between the two ends. CDR1 DFQATT and CDR2 SNEGSKA come from the germline V gene (reference sequence). The CDR3 nucleotides read TGCAGTGCTAGAGATAGGGCAGGGTGGTCTGGTTACACCTTC. This gives the protein CSARDRAGWSGYTF.

This clonotype was counted many times. This chain uses TRBV28 with TRBJ1-2; D gene uncertain. With 6 bases removed from V and 5 bases from J, the gap between germline ends came to 13 bases. The CDR3 has 13 residues. Germline CDR1 is MDHEN and CDR2 is SYDVKM. CDR3 region: CASRATNRYGYTF. In DNA form, the CDR3 reads TGTGCCAGCAGGGCTACGAACCGATATGGCTACACCTTC.

The CDR3 coding sequence is TGCAGCGTTACAGGGAACAATCAGCCCCAGCATTTT. Its protein is CSVTGNNQPQHF. V usage is TRBV29-1 and J usage is TRBJ1-5; weak D call: TRBD1 (6 bases). Germline V gene data show CDR1 as SQVTM and CDR2 as ANQGSEA. Between the trimmed V and J ends, which lost 5 bases and 3 bases, there was a span of 8 bases. This CDR3 has 12 residues.

This clonotype was detected many times. This chain joins TRBV12-3 or TRBV12-4 and TRBJ2-3, with a possible D match to TRBD2 (5 bases). The V end lost 5 bases, the J end lost 4 bases, and 10 bases lay between the germline ends. This CDR3 comprises 13 residues. The CDR3 region has the DNA TGTGCCAGCAGTCCCTCTAGCCCAGATACGCAGTATTTT. Translating gives CASSPSSPDTQYF.

The sample holds many counts of this clonotype. The CDR3 is CASSLAGHTSSPLHF. The CDR3 nucleotides read TGTGCCAGCAGCTTGGCGGGGCATACCTCTTCACCCCTCCACTTT. The J gene is TRBJ1-6, the V gene TRBV7-2; a weak D match, TRBD1 (5 bases). The CDR3 totals 15 residues. The V gene lost 3 bases and the J gene lost 9 bases, with 15 bases spanning the gap. Germline values: CDR1 SGHTA, CDR2 FQGNSA. The full variable domain, rest sourced from reference TRBV7-2 and TRBJ1-6, is GAGVSQSPSNKVTEKGKDVELRCDPISGHTALYWYRQSLGQGLEFLIYFQGNSAPDKSGLPSDRFSAERTGGSVSTLTIQRTQQEDSAVYLCASSLAGHTSSPLHFGNGTRLTVT.

The J gene is TRBJ2-7, the V gene TRBV25-1; tentatively, D is TRBD1 (5 bases). Between the trimmed V and J ends, which lost 6 bases and 3 bases, there was a span of 6 bases. Germline loops: CDR1 MGHDK, CDR2 SYGVNS. This CDR3 has 11 amino acids. The CDR3 spells CASSRVYEQYF. DNA for the CDR3: TGTGCCAGCAGCAGGGTCTACGAGCAGTACTTC.

V usage is TRBV2 and J usage is TRBJ1-2; D unclear. CDR1 and CDR2 from the germline V gene are SNHLY and FYNNEI. This CDR3 region has 11 residues. V was pared by 8 bases and J by 3 bases, with 7 bases between. The CDR3 reads CASWGYYGYTF. The DNA for the CDR3 is TGTGCCAGCTGGGGTTACTATGGCTACACCTTC.

This clonotype occurred many times. The chain carries TRBV12-3 or TRBV12-4 and TRBJ1-5; tentative D call: TRBD1 (5 bases). This CDR3 spans 13 amino acids. V was trimmed by 6 bases and J by 5 bases, leaving 11 bases between them. The DNA of the CDR3 is TGTGCCAGCAGGGAAACAGGAGATCAGCCCCAGCATTTT. Amino acid sequence: CASRETGDQPQHF.

The V and J genes are TRBV20-1 and TRBJ1-2; TRBD1 agrees at 7 bases. V shed 1 base, J shed 10 bases, and the junction held 9 bases outside the gene matches. Germline CDR1 is DFQATT and CDR2 is SNEGSKA (reference sequence). This CDR3 is built from 13 residues. The CDR3 sequence: CSARVARDSSYTF. The CDR3 coding sequence is TGCAGTGCTAGAGTTGCGAGGGACAGCTCCTACACCTTC.

This clonotype was observed many times. The chain uses TRBV6-1 and TRBJ1-2; perhaps TRBD1 as D (5 bases). V lost 2 bases and J lost 6, with 13 bases in between. The CDR3 is 14 amino acids. Germline CDR1 and CDR2: MNHNS and SASEGT. The DNA for the CDR3 is TGTGCCAGCAGTGAACGTGCAGGGACCGATGGCTACACCTTC. Translated: CASSERAGTDGYTF.

This clonotype came up a few times. The chain employs TRBV23-1 and TRBJ2-7; the match to TRBD1 covers 9 bases. TRBV23-1 is an ORF, and what it does is uncertain. Trimming cost V 0 bases and J 3 bases; bases outside gene matches: 6. The CDR3 runs 16 residues. CDR3 bases: TGCGCCAGCAGTCAATCTGAAGGGACAGGGCACTACGAGCAGTACTTC. Translated: CASSQSEGTGHYEQYF.

Ten or more counts support this clonotype. The V call is TRBV6-2 or TRBV6-3, the J call TRBJ2-1; 9 nucleotides agree with TRBD2. CDR1 and CDR2 (germline): MNHEY, SVGEGT. Trimming took 2 bases from V and 5 from J; bases not matched to a gene: 4. The CDR3 has 15 residues. The CDR3 DNA reads TGTGCCAGCAGTTACGCGGGGGGGCGAAACAATGAGCAGTTCTTC. The encoded protein is CASSYAGGRNNEQFF.

Only a few counts were recorded for this clonotype. This chain joins TRBV29-1 and TRBJ1-1; D uncertain. Between the trimmed V and J ends, which lost 3 bases and 0 bases, there was a span of 14 bases. CDR3 size: 15 residues. Germline CDR1 reads SQVTM; CDR2 reads ANQGSEA. Here the CDR3 DNA reads TGCAGCGTTGAGCACCAAATATACATGAACACTGAAGCTTTCTTT. Translated: CSVEHQIYMNTEAFF.

The DNA of the CDR3 is TGTGCCAGCAGCTTAGTTCTGGGTTCCGCCACCGAGCAGTACTTC. It translates to CASSLVLGSATEQYF. The chain recombines TRBV7-9 with TRBJ2-7, with D hard to call. V dropped 1 base and J dropped 6 bases, with 16 bases sitting between them. The germline gives CDR1 SEHNR, CDR2 FQNEAQ (reference sequence). The CDR3 consists of 15 residues.

This chain joins TRBV28 and TRBJ1-6; D is undetermined. The V end was cut by 7 bases, the J end by 5 bases, with 6 bases between. There are 12 residues in the CDR3. Germline CDR1 is MDHEN and CDR2 is SYDVKM. DNA for the CDR3: TGTGCCAGCACCGGAAATAATTCACCCCTCCACTTT. This gives the protein CASTGNNSPLHF.

This clonotype showed up many times. The gene calls are TRBV7-8 and TRBJ1-2; the D is unclear. Germline CDR1 and CDR2: SGHVS and FQNEAQ. The CDR3 length is 15 residues. V lost 0 bases and J 4 bases, leaving 12 bases between the germline ends. The CDR3 here is CASSLALVGPYGYTF. The CDR3 region has the DNA TGTGCCAGCAGCTTAGCGCTGGTAGGACCCTATGGCTACACCTTC.

This clonotype was detected only once. This sequence joins TRBV6-2 or TRBV6-3 and TRBJ1-6; D may be TRBD1 (5 bases). This CDR3 is 13 amino acids long. Trimming pared 5 bases from V and 10 bases from J, leaving 12 bases between. Germline lookup yields CDR1 MNHEY and CDR2 SVGEGT. In DNA form, the CDR3 reads TGTGCCAGCAGTCGGGACTATAGATCACCCCTCCACTTT. Protein product: CASSRDYRSPLHF.

This clonotype has at least ten counts. V usage is TRBV7-8 and J usage is TRBJ2-3; D remains ambiguous. Germline V gives CDR1 SGHVS, CDR2 FQNEAQ. This CDR3 is 13 amino acids long. V shed 5 bases and J shed 4 bases, with 10 bases lying between them. CDR3 region: CASSARLPDTQYF. CDR3 coding DNA: TGTGCCAGCAGCGCCCGACTCCCAGATACGCAGTATTTT.